This paragraph covers one T cell receptor beta chain sequence. Antigen: not known. In each sample, approximately 90,000 TCR templates were assayed. The protocol was immunoSEQ multiplex PCR, while the TCRdb copy is restricted to in-frame clones and leaves out a portion. The sample yields approximately 60,000 clones, roughly 78% seen once. The sample belongs to a study of siplizumab effects on memory and regulatory T cells. Findings and caveats of the study: The study found naive T cells seemingly more diverse than memory cells and seemingly major alloresponse contributors. Alloreactive clones mapping to unstimulated subsets formed only a minor fraction.

Trimming removed 2 bases at V and 7 bases at J, with 15 bases between. The V gene's germline CDR1 is SGDLS and CDR2 YYNGEE. This CDR3 contains 14 residues. The specimen was memory CD4+ T cells sorted from blood. This chain links TRBV9 with TRBJ2-5, with D unclear. This TCR derives from a human donor in good health. The CDR3 DNA is TGTGCCAGCAGCGTTGTTCCTCAGTATGGGACCCAGTACTTC. Encoded protein: CASSVVPQYGTQYF.